A selection of T cell receptor beta chains follows, all from one sample in a study of control samples from healthy donors and cancer patients. The repertoire was sequenced with immunoSEQ multiplex PCR; TCRdb's copy has only in-frame clones and lacks some. The sample shows tens of thousands of clones, roughly 85% of them seen only once. Sequenced material: PBMCs. The receptors were sampled from a man in his sixties with head and neck cancer. CDR3s include the opening cysteine and the closing phenylalanine or tryptophan. Fields, in order: clone size, J gene, V gene, D gene, CDR3 DNA, CDR3 protein. D genes are given only for firm matches. Clone size is not always given. Where it is, it says once, few, many or a class for expanded clones.

abundance: -; j_gene: TRBJ2-3; v_gene: TRBV30; d_gene: -; CDR3nt: TGTGCCTGGAGTGTTACACCACCAGATACGCAGTATTTT; CDR3aa: CAWSVTPPDTQYF
abundance: few; j_gene: TRBJ2-1; v_gene: TRBV7-6; d_gene: -; CDR3nt: TGTGCCAGCAGCTTAGAGTTAGGGAGGTTTAATGAGCAGTTCTTC; CDR3aa: CASSLELGRFNEQFF
abundance: -; j_gene: TRBJ1-2; v_gene: TRBV5-6; d_gene: -; CDR3nt: TGTGCCAGCAGCTTGGCGGACGATGGCTACACCTTC; CDR3aa: CASSLADDGYTF
abundance: -; j_gene: TRBJ2-6; v_gene: TRBV5-1; d_gene: -; CDR3nt: TGCGCCAGCAGCCCACCTTCTGGGGCCAACGTCCTGACTTTC; CDR3aa: CASSPPSGANVLTF
abundance: -; j_gene: TRBJ2-1; v_gene: TRBV6-5; d_gene: -; CDR3nt: TGTGCCAGCAGTCCCTTGGAAAGGGGAGCTGAGCAGTTCTTC; CDR3aa: CASSPLERGAEQFF
abundance: -; j_gene: TRBJ1-2; v_gene: TRBV29-1; d_gene: -; CDR3nt: TGCAGCGTTGCGGTCGGAATGAGCTATGGCTACACCTTC; CDR3aa: CSVAVGMSYGYTF
abundance: -; j_gene: TRBJ2-7; v_gene: TRBV7-9; d_gene: -; CDR3nt: TGTGCCAGCAGCGCGTCCTACGAGCAGTACTTC; CDR3aa: CASSASYEQYF
abundance: -; j_gene: TRBJ1-2; v_gene: TRBV5-1; d_gene: -; CDR3nt: TGCGCCAGCGGAGCATCCCCGGGGGGCGCTTCGTTTGGCTACACCTTC; CDR3aa: CASGASPGGASFGYTF
abundance: -; j_gene: TRBJ1-4; v_gene: TRBV9; d_gene: TRBD1; CDR3nt: TGTGCCAGCAGCGCCCAGGGACAGGGCAATGAAAAACTGTTTTTT; CDR3aa: CASSAQGQGNEKLFF
abundance: -; j_gene: TRBJ1-2; v_gene: TRBV6-5; d_gene: TRBD1; CDR3nt: TGTGCCAGCAGTAGACAGGGTGGAGATGGCTACACCTTC; CDR3aa: CASSRQGGDGYTF
abundance: -; j_gene: TRBJ1-1; v_gene: TRBV6-5; d_gene: -; CDR3nt: TGTGCCAGCAGTTCCTCAGGCTTCGGGGGCACTGAAGCTTTCTTT; CDR3aa: CASSSSGFGGTEAFF
abundance: -; j_gene: TRBJ2-1; v_gene: TRBV7-9; d_gene: -; CDR3nt: TGTGCCAGCAGCCGAGAGCGGATGTCCTACAATGAGCAGTTCTTC; CDR3aa: CASSRERMSYNEQFF
abundance: -; j_gene: TRBJ1-4; v_gene: TRBV7-8; d_gene: -; CDR3nt: TGTGCCAGCAGCCCTAAGATAGGGGCGAGTAATGAAAAACTGTTTTTT; CDR3aa: CASSPKIGASNEKLFF
abundance: -; j_gene: TRBJ2-2; v_gene: TRBV7-9; d_gene: TRBD2; CDR3nt: TGTGCCAGCAGCTTAAGTTGGCGGGAGACCGGGGAGCTGTTTTTT; CDR3aa: CASSLSWRETGELFF
abundance: -; j_gene: TRBJ2-1; v_gene: TRBV6-4; d_gene: TRBD2; CDR3nt: TGTGCCAGCAGTGAGGGGACTAGCGGAGACAATGAGCAGTTCTTC; CDR3aa: CASSEGTSGDNEQFF
abundance: -; j_gene: TRBJ2-3; v_gene: TRBV6-1; d_gene: -; CDR3nt: TGTGCCAGCAGTGTCCTCGGGACGGATGGCACAGATACGCAGTATTTT; CDR3aa: CASSVLGTDGTDTQYF
abundance: -; j_gene: TRBJ2-5; v_gene: TRBV3-1/TRBV3-2; d_gene: -; CDR3nt: TGTGCCAGCAGCCAAGAACTAGCAAGAGAGACCCAGTACTTC; CDR3aa: CASSQELARETQYF
abundance: -; j_gene: TRBJ1-2; v_gene: TRBV2; d_gene: -; CDR3nt: TGTGCCGGAAGCGCAGGGAACTATGGCTACACCTTC; CDR3aa: CAGSAGNYGYTF
abundance: -; j_gene: TRBJ1-3; v_gene: TRBV20-1; d_gene: -; CDR3nt: TGCAGTGCTAGTAGCGCGGCGAAAGGAAACACCATATATTTT; CDR3aa: CSASSAAKGNTIYF
abundance: once; j_gene: TRBJ2-7; v_gene: TRBV9; d_gene: -; CDR3nt: TGTGCCAGCAGCCCTCGCGAATGGGGCGGGGACGAGCAGTACTTC; CDR3aa: CASSPREWGGDEQYF
abundance: -; j_gene: TRBJ2-1; v_gene: TRBV6-5; d_gene: TRBD2; CDR3nt: TGTGCCAGCAGCCCCCTAGCGGGGAATTTCAATGAGCAGTTCTTC; CDR3aa: CASSPLAGNFNEQFF
abundance: -; j_gene: TRBJ2-1; v_gene: TRBV30; d_gene: TRBD1; CDR3nt: TGTGCCTGGAGTCAACAGGGGGCCACCGAGCAGTTCTTC; CDR3aa: CAWSQQGATEQFF
abundance: -; j_gene: TRBJ2-1; v_gene: TRBV23-1; d_gene: TRBD2; CDR3nt: TGCGCCAGCAGTCCCCCACCTTTCAAGCGGGAGGGGTCCTACAATGAGCAGTTCTTC; CDR3aa: CASSPPPFKREGSYNEQFF
abundance: -; j_gene: TRBJ2-3; v_gene: TRBV7-7; d_gene: TRBD1; CDR3nt: TGTGCCAGCAGCTTAAATACAGGGGGGACAGATACGCAGTATTTT; CDR3aa: CASSLNTGGTDTQYF
abundance: -; j_gene: TRBJ2-1; v_gene: TRBV3-1/TRBV3-2; d_gene: -; CDR3nt: TGTGCCAGCAGCCAAGATGGACGGGGTGGGGGCAATGAGCAGTTCTTC; CDR3aa: CASSQDGRGGGNEQFF
abundance: -; j_gene: TRBJ1-2; v_gene: TRBV18; d_gene: TRBD1; CDR3nt: TGTGCCAGCTCACCCAACAGGGGATCTAACTATGGCTACACCTTC; CDR3aa: CASSPNRGSNYGYTF
abundance: -; j_gene: TRBJ1-5; v_gene: TRBV6-6; d_gene: TRBD1; CDR3nt: TGTGCCAGCAGTTACCCGGGGACAGGGGAGGGACAGCCCCAGCATTTT; CDR3aa: CASSYPGTGEGQPQHF
abundance: -; j_gene: TRBJ1-6; v_gene: TRBV12-3/TRBV12-4; d_gene: -; CDR3nt: TGTGCCAGCAGTTTAAGGAAATCACCCCTCCACTTT; CDR3aa: CASSLRKSPLHF
abundance: -; j_gene: TRBJ2-5; v_gene: TRBV30; d_gene: TRBD1; CDR3nt: TGTGCCTGGTCCACAGGGGTGAAGACCCAGTACTTC; CDR3aa: CAWSTGVKTQYF
abundance: -; j_gene: TRBJ2-1; v_gene: TRBV12-3/TRBV12-4; d_gene: -; CDR3nt: TGTGCCAGCAGTTCGTCCAGGGAGCAGTTCTTC; CDR3aa: CASSSSREQFF
abundance: few; j_gene: TRBJ2-3; v_gene: TRBV15; d_gene: TRBD1; CDR3nt: TGTGCCACCAGCAGATCCCGGGACAGGCTAACAGATACGCAGTATTTT; CDR3aa: CATSRSRDRLTDTQYF
abundance: -; j_gene: TRBJ2-3; v_gene: TRBV5-4; d_gene: TRBD2; CDR3nt: TGTGCCAGCAGCAGGGGGGGACTAGCAACAGATACGCAGTATTTT; CDR3aa: CASSRGGLATDTQYF
abundance: -; j_gene: TRBJ2-3; v_gene: TRBV30; d_gene: -; CDR3nt: TGTGCCTGGAGGACTGATGGGGATACGCAGTATTTT; CDR3aa: CAWRTDGDTQYF
abundance: -; j_gene: TRBJ1-4; v_gene: TRBV6-5; d_gene: -; CDR3nt: TGTGCCAGCACCCGGTCCCGGGGAAAACTGTTTTTT; CDR3aa: CASTRSRGKLFF
abundance: -; j_gene: TRBJ2-5; v_gene: TRBV29-1; d_gene: -; CDR3nt: TGCAGCGCTGTACAGGGTTTGGGGACGGTCCAAGAGACCCAGTACTTC; CDR3aa: CSAVQGLGTVQETQYF
abundance: -; j_gene: TRBJ2-3; v_gene: TRBV2; d_gene: -; CDR3nt: TGTGCCAGCAGTAGGCGCCCTGGGGGAGATACGCAGTATTTT; CDR3aa: CASSRRPGGDTQYF
abundance: -; j_gene: TRBJ1-6; v_gene: TRBV9; d_gene: -; CDR3nt: TGTGCCAGCAGCGTAGGAGGTAGTAGAGGATCCTATAATTCACCCCTCCACTTT; CDR3aa: CASSVGGSRGSYNSPLHF
abundance: -; j_gene: TRBJ1-6; v_gene: TRBV14; d_gene: TRBD1; CDR3nt: TGTGCCAGCAGCCAAGGCCTGGACAGGGTTAATTCACCCCTCCACTTT; CDR3aa: CASSQGLDRVNSPLHF
abundance: -; j_gene: TRBJ1-1; v_gene: TRBV21-1; d_gene: -; CDR3nt: TGTGCCAGCAGCAATTCCCCTGGTGCAGGGAGGGAAACAGCTTTCTTT; CDR3aa: CASSNSPGAGRETAFF
abundance: once; j_gene: TRBJ1-2; v_gene: TRBV5-1; d_gene: -; CDR3nt: TGCGCCAGCAGCTTGGCCACGAATAACTATGGCTACACCTTC; CDR3aa: CASSLATNNYGYTF
abundance: -; j_gene: TRBJ2-7; v_gene: TRBV10-3; d_gene: -; CDR3nt: TGTGCCATCAGTGAATCGGGGTACGAGCAGTACTTC; CDR3aa: CAISESGYEQYF
abundance: -; j_gene: TRBJ2-1; v_gene: TRBV9; d_gene: -; CDR3nt: TGTGCCAGCAGCCCAGGCGGGGTAGCCTACAATGAGCAGTTCTTC; CDR3aa: CASSPGGVAYNEQFF
abundance: -; j_gene: TRBJ2-5; v_gene: TRBV7-8; d_gene: -; CDR3nt: TGTGCCAGCAGCCCCCAGGGGGGACAAGAGACCCAGTACTTC; CDR3aa: CASSPQGGQETQYF
abundance: -; j_gene: TRBJ1-3; v_gene: TRBV12-5; d_gene: -; CDR3nt: TGTGCTAGTGGTTTTACAGGCTCTGGAAACACCATATATTTT; CDR3aa: CASGFTGSGNTIYF
abundance: few; j_gene: TRBJ2-5; v_gene: TRBV4-2; d_gene: TRBD1; CDR3nt: TGTGCCAGCAGCCAAGAGGAGACGACAGGGAGTCAAGAGACCCAGTACTTC; CDR3aa: CASSQEETTGSQETQYF
abundance: -; j_gene: TRBJ1-1; v_gene: TRBV10-3; d_gene: -; CDR3nt: TGTGCCATCAGTGAGGGGGGCACTGAAGCTTTCTTT; CDR3aa: CAISEGGTEAFF
abundance: -; j_gene: TRBJ2-7; v_gene: TRBV27; d_gene: TRBD2; CDR3nt: TGTGCCAGTCGGGGGGACTCCTACGAGCAGTACTTC; CDR3aa: CASRGDSYEQYF
abundance: once; j_gene: TRBJ2-7; v_gene: TRBV7-9; d_gene: TRBD1; CDR3nt: TGTGCCAGCAGCTCGGACAGGGGTGGGCTCGAGCAGTACTTC; CDR3aa: CASSSDRGGLEQYF
abundance: -; j_gene: TRBJ1-2; v_gene: TRBV28; d_gene: -; CDR3nt: TGTGCCACGGGGCGCAGGGTCTATGGCTACACCTTC; CDR3aa: CATGRRVYGYTF
abundance: -; j_gene: TRBJ2-2; v_gene: TRBV6-1; d_gene: -; CDR3nt: TGTGCCAGCAGCACTAGTACCGGGGAGCTGTTTTTT; CDR3aa: CASSTSTGELFF
abundance: -; j_gene: TRBJ2-7; v_gene: TRBV21-1; d_gene: -; CDR3nt: TGTGCCAGCAGCAAAGCAGGGCGAGTCTCTCCCCACGAGCAGTACTTC; CDR3aa: CASSKAGRVSPHEQYF
abundance: once; j_gene: TRBJ1-6; v_gene: TRBV7-2; d_gene: -; CDR3nt: TGTGCCAGCAACCAACAGGGTTCACCCCTCCACTTT; CDR3aa: CASNQQGSPLHF
abundance: -; j_gene: TRBJ2-4; v_gene: TRBV11-2; d_gene: -; CDR3nt: TGTGCCAGCAGCTCTCGGACTGAAAACATTCAGTACTTC; CDR3aa: CASSSRTENIQYF
abundance: -; j_gene: TRBJ1-1; v_gene: TRBV18; d_gene: TRBD1; CDR3nt: TGTGCCAGCTCACAAATTTTGGGACAGACGAACACTGAAGCTTTCTTT; CDR3aa: CASSQILGQTNTEAFF
abundance: -; j_gene: TRBJ2-7; v_gene: TRBV6-5; d_gene: -; CDR3nt: TGTGCCAGCAGTTATGGGGGAAAATCCTACGAGCAGTACTTC; CDR3aa: CASSYGGKSYEQYF
abundance: -; j_gene: TRBJ1-1; v_gene: TRBV5-4; d_gene: -; CDR3nt: TGTGCCAGCAGCTTGGACAGAATGAACACTGAAGCTTTCTTT; CDR3aa: CASSLDRMNTEAFF
abundance: -; j_gene: TRBJ2-7; v_gene: TRBV19; d_gene: -; CDR3nt: TGTGCCAGTAGTATAGTGCCAGGTAACTTCTACGAGCAGTACTTC; CDR3aa: CASSIVPGNFYEQYF